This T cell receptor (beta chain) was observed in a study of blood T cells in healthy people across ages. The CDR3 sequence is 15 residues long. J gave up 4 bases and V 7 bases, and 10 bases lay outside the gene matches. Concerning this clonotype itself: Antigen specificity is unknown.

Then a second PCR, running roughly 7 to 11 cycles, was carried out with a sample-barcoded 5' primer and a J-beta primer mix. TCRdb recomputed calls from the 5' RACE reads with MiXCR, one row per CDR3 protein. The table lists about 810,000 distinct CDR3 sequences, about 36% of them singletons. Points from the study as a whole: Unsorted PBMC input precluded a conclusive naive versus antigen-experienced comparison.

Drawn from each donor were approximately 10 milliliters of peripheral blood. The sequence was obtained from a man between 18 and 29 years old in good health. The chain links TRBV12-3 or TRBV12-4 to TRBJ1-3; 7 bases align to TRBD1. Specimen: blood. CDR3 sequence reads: CASTTGQAAGNTIYF. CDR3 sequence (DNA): TGTGCCAGCACCACCGGACAGGCGGCAGGAAACACCATATATTTT.